The 11 T cell receptor beta chains listed next were all sequenced from one sample in a study of CD8+ T cells in alopecia areata. Extracted RNA was reverse transcribed into cDNA, the sequencing template. The protocol was immunoSEQ multiplex PCR, while the TCRdb copy is restricted to in-frame clones and leaves out a portion. This sample has more than 90,000 clones, each found more than once. Input material: lesional skin. The receptors stem from a C3H/HeJ mouse with alopecia areata. MHC haplotype of the strain: H2-k.

This clone was recorded a few times. Genes and germline are mouse. The read is 4 residues too short to cover the CDR3 end, so that end is filled in from the germline J gene. The J gene is TRBJ2-7, the V gene TRBV13-2, with 11 bases that match TRBD2. The CDR3 spans 14 residues. Germline values: CDR1 NNHNN, CDR2 SYGAGS (reference sequence). The CDR3: CASGDKGLGDEQYF. Incomplete CDR3 DNA: TGTGCCAGCGGTGACAAGGGACTGGGGGAT.

About this clone itself: Gene names denote mouse genes. The CDR3 goes on 4 residues after the read ends, and that part is filled in from the germline J gene. The chain uses TRBV1 and TRBJ1-1, with a possible D match to TRBD1 (5 bases). Germline V gives CDR1 NSQYPW, CDR2 LRSPGD (reference sequence). The CDR3 loop spans 14 amino acids. The ends were cut back, 1 base at V and 3 bases at J, with 9 bases in the middle. Partial CDR3 DNA: TGCACCTGCAGTGCAGGAGGACATTACACA. The encoded protein is CTCSAGGHYT. Given in full, the CDR3 is CTCSAGGHYTEVFF. Full variable domain (outside the CDR3, taken from reference TRBV1 and TRBJ1-1): VTLLEQNPRWRLVPRGQAVNLRCILKNSQYPWMSWYQQDLQKQLQWLFTLRSPGDKEVKSLPGADYLATRVTDTELRLQVANMSQGRTLYCTCSAGGHYTEVFFGKGTRLTVV.

This clone was seen a handful of times. Gene names and germline match the mouse. With the read ending 4 residues before the CDR3 end, the germline J gene is used to fill in that end. Distinct nucleotide sequences in the sample also encode this CDR3. J is TRBJ2-5 and V is TRBV13-3; the match to TRBD2 covers 11 bases. V was pared by 1 base and J by 3 bases, with 4 bases of the junction left unmatched. The CDR3 sequence is 16 residues long. Germline assignment: CDR1 NNHDY and CDR2 SYVADS. Incomplete CDR3 DNA: TGTGCCAGCAGTGATACCGGGACTGGGGGTCAAGAC. The encoded protein is CASSDTGTGGQD. The whole CDR3 region reads CASSDTGTGGQDTQYF.

As for this clone: Gene names follow the mouse nomenclature. From the germline J gene comes the end of the CDR3, since the read stops 4 residues before it. The genes are TRBV1 and TRBJ2-7, with D hard to call. The CDR3 covers 14 residues. The germline V gene has CDR1 NSQYPW and CDR2 LRSPGD (reference sequence). V was trimmed by 5 bases and J by 0 bases, leaving 11 bases between them. The CDR3 DNA, read in part, is TGCACCTGCAGTCCTCGCTTCAGCTCCTAT. It encodes CTCSPRFSSY. The full CDR3 is CTCSPRFSSYEQYF. The variable domain in full, completed from reference TRBV1 and TRBJ2-7, reads VTLLEQNPRWRLVPRGQAVNLRCILKNSQYPWMSWYQQDLQKQLQWLFTLRSPGDKEVKSLPGADYLATRVTDTELRLQVANMSQGRTLYCTCSPRFSSYEQYFGPGTRLTVL.

Concerning this clone: Genes here carry mouse names. The CDR3 end lies 4 residues beyond the end of the read and is filled in from the germline J gene. The chain couples TRBV5 to TRBJ2-3, with D possibly being TRBD1 (5 bases). Germline CDR1 is LGHNA and CDR2 is YNLKQL (reference sequence). Trimming cost V 2 bases and J 4 bases, with 10 bases left between them. This CDR3 contains 14 residues. Partial CDR3 DNA: TGTGCCAGCAGCCAATTGGACAATACAGAA. Its protein is CASSQLDNTE. From start to end, the CDR3 is CASSQLDNTETLYF.

This clone was observed a few times. Genes and germline come from the mouse. The read terminates 4 residues before the CDR3 end, so the remaining end is supplied by the germline J gene. The chain links TRBV14 to TRBJ1-2; 10 bases match TRBD1. Germline loops: CDR1 SGHDT, CDR2 FRDEAV. This CDR3 region has 15 residues. Unmatched junction bases numbered 5, after V lost 3 bases and J lost 3 bases. This chain's CDR3 is CASSSGDRGDSDYTF. The sequenced CDR3 bases are TGTGCCAGCAGTTCGGGGGACAGGGGTGACTCC.

Remarks on this clone: Gene names follow the mouse nomenclature. The CDR3 goes on 4 residues after the read ends, and that part is filled in from the germline J gene. The rearrangement links TRBV1 to TRBJ2-3, with D perhaps matching TRBD1 (5 bases). Per the germline V gene, CDR1 is NSQYPW and CDR2 is LRSPGD (reference sequence). Trimming cost V 0 bases and J 1 base, with 11 bases left between them. The CDR3 runs to 16 residues. The CDR3 DNA, read in part, is TGCACCTGCAGTGCAGATGGCAGGGAGGGTGCAGAA. Its protein product is CTCSADGREGAE. The entire CDR3 is CTCSADGREGAETLYF.

This clone was seen a few times. All gene names here are mouse names. From the germline J gene comes the end of the CDR3, since the read stops 4 residues before it. This rearrangement joins TRBV13-3 to TRBJ2-5; 9 bases fit TRBD1. The length of the CDR3 is 16 residues. Looked up from germline, CDR1 is NNHDY and CDR2 is SYVADS. Losses at the gene ends were 5 bases for V and 2 bases for J; bases not matched to a gene: 9. The DNA read from the CDR3 is TGTGCCAGCAGGGCCGGGACAGGGACCCCCCAAGAC. Translation gives CASRAGTGTPQD. The whole CDR3 protein reads CASRAGTGTPQDTQYF. Full variable domain (outside the CDR3, taken from reference TRBV13-3 and TRBJ2-5): EAAVTQSPRSKVAVTGGKVTLSCHQTNNHDYMYWYRQDTGHGLRLIHYSYVADSTEKGDIPDGYKASRPSQENFSLILELASLSQTAVYFCASRAGTGTPQDTQYFGPGTRLLVL.

This clone was observed a few times. Here the gene names and germline are mouse. The read ends 4 residues shy of where the CDR3 ends; the end is completed using the germline J gene. The J gene is TRBJ2-5, the V gene TRBV29; unclear D gene. The germline CDR1 and CDR2 sequences are MSHET and SYDVDS. CDR3 length: 10 residues. The CDR3 sequence: CASISDTQYF. CDR3 DNA (partial): TGTGCTAGCATCTCAGAC.

This clone was counted ten times or more. Gene names follow the mouse nomenclature. The CDR3 extends 4 residues past the end of the read, so its final part is completed from the germline J gene. The chain links TRBV13-3 to TRBJ2-1; the match to TRBD1 covers 10 bases. In germline, CDR1 is NNHDY, CDR2 SYVADS. The CDR3 spans 15 residues. Trimming cost V 6 bases and J 5 bases; bases outside gene matches: 8. CDR3 loop: CASNLRDRGDAEQFF. The sequenced part of the CDR3 DNA is TGTGCCAGCAACCTCCGGGACAGGGGTGATGCT.

This clone has a count of ten or more. The gene names here belong to mouse. Coverage ceases 4 residues before the CDR3 finishes, and the germline J gene fills in the end. This chain uses TRBV1 with TRBJ1-4; 8 bases fit TRBD1. V shed 0 bases and J 6 bases; nucleotides not matched to a gene: 3. Germline loops: CDR1 NSQYPW, CDR2 LRSPGD (reference sequence). The CDR3 covers 15 residues. The part of the CDR3 DNA that was read is TGCACCTGCAGTGCAGATCCAGGGGGCGACGAA. Its translation is CTCSADPGGDE. The full CDR3 protein is CTCSADPGGDERLFF.